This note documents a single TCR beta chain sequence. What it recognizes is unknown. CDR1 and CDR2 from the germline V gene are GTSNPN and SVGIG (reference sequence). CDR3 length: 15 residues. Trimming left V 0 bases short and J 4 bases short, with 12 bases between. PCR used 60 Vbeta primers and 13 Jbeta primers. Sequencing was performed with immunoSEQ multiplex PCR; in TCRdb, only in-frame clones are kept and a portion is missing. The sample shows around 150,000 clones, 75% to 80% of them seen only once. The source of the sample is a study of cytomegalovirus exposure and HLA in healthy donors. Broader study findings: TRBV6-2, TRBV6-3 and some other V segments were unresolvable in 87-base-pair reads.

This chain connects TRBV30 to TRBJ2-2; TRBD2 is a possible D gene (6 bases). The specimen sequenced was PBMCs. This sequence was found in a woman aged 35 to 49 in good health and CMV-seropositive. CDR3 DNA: TGTGCCTGGAGTGTTCGGGCGGGAAGCACCGGGGAGCTGTTTTTT. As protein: CAWSVRAGSTGELFF. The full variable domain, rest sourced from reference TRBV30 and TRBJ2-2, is SQTIHQWPATLVQPVGSPLSLECTVEGTSNPNLYWYRQAAGRGLQLLFYSVGIGQISSEVPQNLSASRPQDRQFILSSKKLLLSDSGFYLCAWSVRAGSTGELFFGEGSRLTVL.